This T cell receptor beta chain stems from a study of blood T cell repertoires in COVID-19. Looking at the study overall: Sites across the United States, Italy and Spain contributed samples from acute and convalescent COVID-19. PBMCs, B-cell-depleted T cells, or T cells provided the cDNA or gDNA that made up the material.

As originally analysed: Counts of nucleated cells, estimated from reference gene primer amplification, were obtained. Generated by immunoSEQ multiplex PCR, the TCRdb table keeps only in-frame clones and is missing some. V, J and clone size derive from that table, while D and trimming were established from the DNA sequence. The table has about 260,000 clones, around four fifths seen once. Sequences were obtained from peripheral blood. This receptor was identified in a woman older than 75 with acute or convalescent COVID-19.

In DNA form, the CDR3 reads TGTGCCAGCAGTTACTCGTATTCAGGAACCTACGAGCAGTACTTC. Translation gives CASSYSYSGTYEQYF. V is TRBV6-5 and J is TRBJ2-7; D gene unclear. The CDR3 covers 15 residues. Trimming pared 0 bases from V and 2 bases from J, leaving 11 bases between. Germline values: CDR1 MNHEY, CDR2 SVGAGI.